The clone carrying this T cell receptor (beta chain) has a handful of counts. Per germline, CDR1 MNHEY and CDR2 SVGAGI. V dropped 6 bases and J dropped 0 bases, with 9 bases sitting between them. The CDR3 covers 13 residues. This entry is derived from a study of blood T cell repertoires in COVID-19. Looking at the study overall: The United States, Italy and Spain supplied acute and convalescent COVID-19 samples. T cells, B-cell-depleted T cells, or PBMCs supplied cDNA or gDNA.

Authors' analysis steps: Amplification from reference gene primers served as the basis for estimated nucleated cell counts. Only in-frame clones appear in the TCRdb table, and some are missing; sequencing was by immunoSEQ multiplex PCR. V and J calls and clone size follow that table, whereas D and trimming were derived from the DNA. The sample shows 40,000 to 55,000 clones, 84% of them seen only once. V gene TRBV6-5 combines with J gene TRBJ2-7; D call uncertain. This sequence was found in a human donor in a cohort sampled during active COVID-19. Specimen: peripheral blood. The CDR3 sequence: CASSSGYSYEQYF. The CDR3 DNA is TGTGCCAGCAGCTCAGGCTACTCCTACGAGCAGTACTTC.